The clone carrying this TCR beta chain has ten or more counts. Its cognate antigen is unknown. The data originate from a study of T cell repertoires in cytomegalovirus infection. Study-wide results and caveats: CMV-specific TCR beta clonotypes restricted by HLA-C dominated the ex vivo response.

This CDR3 is built from 14 residues. The V end lost 7 bases, the J end lost 2 bases, and 13 bases lay between the germline ends. Each CDR3 protein is one row after TCRdb ran MiXCR on the reads. The sample has some 310,000 distinct CDR3 sequences; approximately 25% are singletons. The material was cultured PBMCs, obtained from culture after CMV antigen stimulation. The V and J genes are TRBV12-3 or TRBV12-4 and TRBJ2-3; no reliable D call. This clonotype originated in a human donor in good health (CMV status not recorded). Some clones in this sample may be carry-over from other donors' samples. The CDR3 region is CASTFLWATDTQYF. The CDR3 region has the DNA TGTGCCAGCACCTTCTTGTGGGCCACAGATACGCAGTATTTT.